This entry concerns a single T cell receptor (beta chain). This sample is part of a study of CD8 T cells in Susac syndrome. Study as a whole: At blood draw, Susac syndrome patients were therapy-naive, on corticosteroids, or on intravenous immunoglobulin alone.

Random hexamers were used to reverse transcribe the RNA input (about 0.5 to 1 ug). The CDR3 of TCR beta was amplified by immunoSEQ multiplex PCR across 54 Vbeta and 13 Jbeta. From the immunoSEQ multiplex PCR reads, TCRdb called clonotypes with MiXCR, one entry per CDR3 protein. The table includes over 65,000 distinct CDR3 sequences, about 93% detected once. Germline assignment: CDR1 DFQATT and CDR2 SNEGSKA (reference sequence). The V gene lost 7 bases and the J gene lost 0 bases, with 13 bases spanning the gap. The CDR3 length is 14 residues. The source is a human donor with Susac syndrome. The chain employs TRBV20-1 and TRBJ1-5; weak D call: TRBD1 (6 bases). The specimen sequenced was CD4+ T cells from PBMCs. Here the CDR3 DNA reads TGCAGTGTTGGGACAATGAGTAGCAATCAGCCCCAGCATTTT. Amino acids: CSVGTMSSNQPQHF.